This T cell receptor beta chain was retrieved from a study of identical twins. Findings of the study overall: Out-of-frame TCR alpha sharing in monozygotic twins exceeded recombination model predictions. Out-of-frame beta sequences exhibited a weaker degree of excess twin sharing.

As regards this clonotype: No antigen is known for it.

CDR1 and CDR2 (germline): LGHDT, YNNKEL (reference sequence). The V segment lost 4 bases and the J segment 4 bases; nucleotides outside the gene matches: 9. The CDR3 totals 15 residues. A universal primer site was incorporated via template switching, and the cDNA contained unique molecular identifiers. TCRdb called the 5' RACE reads again in MiXCR, with one record for every CDR3 protein. The sample lists hundreds of thousands of distinct CDR3 sequences; roughly 7.2% were seen once. Each donor was a healthy Caucasian. The data also belong to a second study, concerning yellow fever vaccine responses in identical twins.

This clonotype originated in a woman aged 18-29 years in good health. The sample was PBMCs. This sequence joins TRBV3-1 and TRBJ1-2; 7 bases are shared with TRBD1. The CDR3: CASSRIEGTVYGYTF. The DNA of the CDR3 is TGTGCCAGCAGCCGAATTGAGGGGACAGTCTATGGCTACACCTTC.